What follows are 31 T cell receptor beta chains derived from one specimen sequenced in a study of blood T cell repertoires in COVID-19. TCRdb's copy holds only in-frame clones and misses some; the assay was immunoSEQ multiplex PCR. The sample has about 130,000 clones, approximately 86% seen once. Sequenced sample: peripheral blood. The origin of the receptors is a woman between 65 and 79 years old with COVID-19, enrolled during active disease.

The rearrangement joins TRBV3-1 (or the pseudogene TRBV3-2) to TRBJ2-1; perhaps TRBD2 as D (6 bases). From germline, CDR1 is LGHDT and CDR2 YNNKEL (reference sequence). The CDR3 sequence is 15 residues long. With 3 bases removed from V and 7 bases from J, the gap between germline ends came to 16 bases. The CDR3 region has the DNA TGTGCCAGCAGCCAGGGACTGCTTCCTACAAATGAGCAGTTCTTC. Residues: CASSQGLLPTNEQFF.

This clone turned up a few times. In DNA form, the CDR3 reads TGTGCCAGCAGCGGAGGGACAGGGCCCCTCAATGAGCAGTTCTTC. This codes for CASSGGTGPLNEQFF. The gene calls are TRBV9 and TRBJ2-1; 9 bases map to TRBD1. The CDR3 totals 15 residues. Trimming at V came to 3 bases and at J to 6 bases, leaving 7 bases not matched to a gene. Germline V gene data show CDR1 as SGDLS and CDR2 as YYNGEE.

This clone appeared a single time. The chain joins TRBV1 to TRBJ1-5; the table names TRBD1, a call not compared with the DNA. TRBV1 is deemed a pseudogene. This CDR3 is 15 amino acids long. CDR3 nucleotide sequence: TGCACCAGCAGCCCGTACGACAAGGGCAATCAGCCCCAGCATTTT. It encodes CTSSPYDKGNQPQHF.

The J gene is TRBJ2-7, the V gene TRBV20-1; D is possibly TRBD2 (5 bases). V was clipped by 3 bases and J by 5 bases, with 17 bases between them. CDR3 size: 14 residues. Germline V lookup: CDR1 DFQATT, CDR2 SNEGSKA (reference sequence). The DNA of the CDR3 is TGCAGTGCTAGTGGGTCCCTGGGAGTGGACGAGCAGTACTTC. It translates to CSASGSLGVDEQYF.

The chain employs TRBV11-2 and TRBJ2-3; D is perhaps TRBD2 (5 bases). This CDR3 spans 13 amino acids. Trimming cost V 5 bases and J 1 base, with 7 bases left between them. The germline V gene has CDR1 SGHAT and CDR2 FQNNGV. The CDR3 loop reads CASSLGGTDTQYF. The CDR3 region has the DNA TGTGCCAGCAGCCTCGGGGGCACAGATACGCAGTATTTT.

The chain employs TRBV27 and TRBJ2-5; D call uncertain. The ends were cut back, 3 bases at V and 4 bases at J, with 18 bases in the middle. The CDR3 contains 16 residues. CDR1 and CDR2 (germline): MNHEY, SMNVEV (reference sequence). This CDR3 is CASSFAPGLLGETQYF. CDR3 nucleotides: TGTGCCAGCAGTTTCGCGCCAGGATTGCTGGGAGAGACCCAGTACTTC.

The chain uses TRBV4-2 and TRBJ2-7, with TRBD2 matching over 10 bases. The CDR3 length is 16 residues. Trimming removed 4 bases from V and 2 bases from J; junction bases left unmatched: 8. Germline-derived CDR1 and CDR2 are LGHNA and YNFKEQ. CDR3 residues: CASSPQTSGYTYEQYF. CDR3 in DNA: TGTGCCAGCAGCCCCCAGACTAGCGGGTACACCTACGAGCAGTACTTC.

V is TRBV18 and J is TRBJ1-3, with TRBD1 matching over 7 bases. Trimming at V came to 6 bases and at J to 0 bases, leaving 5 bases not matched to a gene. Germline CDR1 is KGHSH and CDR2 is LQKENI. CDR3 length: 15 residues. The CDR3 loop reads CASSRQGSSGNTIYF. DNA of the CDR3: TGTGCCAGCTCCCGACAGGGAAGCTCTGGAAACACCATATATTTT.

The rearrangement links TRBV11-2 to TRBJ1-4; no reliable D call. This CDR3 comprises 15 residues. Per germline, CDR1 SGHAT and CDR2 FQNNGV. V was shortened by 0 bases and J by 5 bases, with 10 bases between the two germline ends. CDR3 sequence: CASSLDHRGNEKLFF. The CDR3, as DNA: TGTGCCAGCAGCTTAGATCACCGGGGAAATGAAAAACTGTTTTTT.

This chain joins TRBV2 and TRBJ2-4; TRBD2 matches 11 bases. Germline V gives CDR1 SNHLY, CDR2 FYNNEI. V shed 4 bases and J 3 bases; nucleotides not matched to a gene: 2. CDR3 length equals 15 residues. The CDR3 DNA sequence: TGTGCCAGCAGTGTGACTAGCGGGGACAAAAACATTCAGTACTTC. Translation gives CASSVTSGDKNIQYF.

CDR3 DNA sequence: TGTGCCAGCAGTAAGGGGTTAGGTAAAGCTTTCTTT. Translated, it gives CASSKGLGKAFF. This chain joins TRBV25-1 and TRBJ1-1; tentative D call: TRBD1 (5 bases). Trimming removed 5 bases from V and 9 bases from J, with 13 bases in between. Germline CDR1 is MGHDK and CDR2 is SYGVNS. The CDR3 is 12 amino acids.

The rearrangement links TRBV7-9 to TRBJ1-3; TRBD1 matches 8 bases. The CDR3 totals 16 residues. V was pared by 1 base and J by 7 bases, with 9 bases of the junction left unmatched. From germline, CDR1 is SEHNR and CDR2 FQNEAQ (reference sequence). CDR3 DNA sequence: TGTGCCAGCAGCTTAGGAGGGGCAGGGGGCATGAACACCATATATTTT. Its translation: CASSLGGAGGMNTIYF.

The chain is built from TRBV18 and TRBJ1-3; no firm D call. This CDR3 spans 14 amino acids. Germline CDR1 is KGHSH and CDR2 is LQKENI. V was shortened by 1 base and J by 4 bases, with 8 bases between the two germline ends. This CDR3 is CASSPLSDGNTIYF. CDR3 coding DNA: TGTGCCAGCTCACCACTAAGCGACGGAAACACCATATATTTT. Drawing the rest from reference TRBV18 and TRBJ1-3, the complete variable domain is NAGVMQNPRHLVRRRGQEARLRCSPMKGHSHVYWYRQLPEEGLKFMVYLQKENIIDESGMPKERFSAEFPKEGPSILRIQQVVRGDSAAYFCASSPLSDGNTIYFGEGSWLTVV.

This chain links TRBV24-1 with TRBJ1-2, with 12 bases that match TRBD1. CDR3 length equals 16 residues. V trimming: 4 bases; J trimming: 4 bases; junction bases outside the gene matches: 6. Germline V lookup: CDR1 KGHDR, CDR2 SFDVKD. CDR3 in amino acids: CATSDSGQGASYGYTF. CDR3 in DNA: TGTGCCACCAGTGACTCGGGACAGGGGGCCTCCTATGGCTACACCTTC.

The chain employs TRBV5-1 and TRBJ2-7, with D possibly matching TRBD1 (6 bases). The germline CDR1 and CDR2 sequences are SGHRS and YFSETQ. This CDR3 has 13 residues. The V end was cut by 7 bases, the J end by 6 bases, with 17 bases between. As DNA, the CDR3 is TGCGCCAGCTCCCCGGGGACACTACGCGAGCAGTACTTC. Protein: CASSPGTLREQYF.

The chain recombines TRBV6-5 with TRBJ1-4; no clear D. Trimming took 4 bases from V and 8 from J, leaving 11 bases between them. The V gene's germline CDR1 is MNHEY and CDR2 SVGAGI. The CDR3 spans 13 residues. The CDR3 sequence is CASSSGYTEKLFF. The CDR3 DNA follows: TGTGCCAGCAGTTCGGGGTATACGGAAAAACTGTTTTTT.

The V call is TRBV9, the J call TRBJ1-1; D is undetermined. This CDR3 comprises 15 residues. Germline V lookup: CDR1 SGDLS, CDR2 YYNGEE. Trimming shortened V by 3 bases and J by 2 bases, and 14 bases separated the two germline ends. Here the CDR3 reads CASSGAGLPNTEAFF. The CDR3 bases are TGTGCCAGCAGCGGCGCAGGTCTCCCCAACACTGAAGCTTTCTTT.

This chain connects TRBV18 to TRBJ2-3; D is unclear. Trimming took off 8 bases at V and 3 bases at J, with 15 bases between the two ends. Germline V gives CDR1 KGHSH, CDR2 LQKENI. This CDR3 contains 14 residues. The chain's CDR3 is CASIANRQTDTQYF. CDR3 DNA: TGTGCCAGCATAGCTAATAGGCAAACAGATACGCAGTATTTT.

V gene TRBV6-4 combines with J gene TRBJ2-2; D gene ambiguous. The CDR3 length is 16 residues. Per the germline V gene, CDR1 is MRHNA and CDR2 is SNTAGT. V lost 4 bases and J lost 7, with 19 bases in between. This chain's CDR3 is CASSAQGGFGFGELFF. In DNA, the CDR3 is TGTGCCAGCAGTGCCCAAGGCGGTTTCGGTTTCGGGGAGCTGTTTTTT.

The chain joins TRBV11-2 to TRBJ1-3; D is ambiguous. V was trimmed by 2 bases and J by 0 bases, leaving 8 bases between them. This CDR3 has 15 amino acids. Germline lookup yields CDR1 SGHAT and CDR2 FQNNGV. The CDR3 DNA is TGTGCCAGCAGCTTATCTCCCAGCTCTGGAAACACCATATATTTT. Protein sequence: CASSLSPSSGNTIYF.

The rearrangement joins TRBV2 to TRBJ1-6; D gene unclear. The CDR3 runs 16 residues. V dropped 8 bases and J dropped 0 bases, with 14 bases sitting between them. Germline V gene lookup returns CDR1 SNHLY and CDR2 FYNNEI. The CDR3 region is CASGRTISSYNSPLHF. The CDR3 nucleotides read TGTGCCAGCGGGAGGACGATAAGCTCCTATAATTCACCCCTCCACTTT.

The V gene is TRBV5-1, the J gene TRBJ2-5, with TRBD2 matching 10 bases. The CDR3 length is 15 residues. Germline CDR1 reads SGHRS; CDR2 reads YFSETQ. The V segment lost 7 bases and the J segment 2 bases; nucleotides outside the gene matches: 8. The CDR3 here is CASLASGGRQETQYF. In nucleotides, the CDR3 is TGCGCCAGCCTGGCTAGCGGGGGCCGTCAAGAGACCCAGTACTTC.

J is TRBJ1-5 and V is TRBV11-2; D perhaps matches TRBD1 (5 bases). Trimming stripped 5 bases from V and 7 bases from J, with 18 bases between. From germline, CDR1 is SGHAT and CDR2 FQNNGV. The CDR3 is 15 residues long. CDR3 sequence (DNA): TGTGCCAGCAGCCCTAACTCCGCAGGGTGGCAGCCCCAGCATTTT. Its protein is CASSPNSAGWQPQHF.

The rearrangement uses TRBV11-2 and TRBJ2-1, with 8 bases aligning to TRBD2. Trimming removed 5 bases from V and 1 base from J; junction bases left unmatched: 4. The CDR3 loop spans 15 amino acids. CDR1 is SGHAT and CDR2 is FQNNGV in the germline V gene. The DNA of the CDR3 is TGTGCCAGCAGCGTAGCGGGGAGGTCCTACAATGAGCAGTTCTTC. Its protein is CASSVAGRSYNEQFF.

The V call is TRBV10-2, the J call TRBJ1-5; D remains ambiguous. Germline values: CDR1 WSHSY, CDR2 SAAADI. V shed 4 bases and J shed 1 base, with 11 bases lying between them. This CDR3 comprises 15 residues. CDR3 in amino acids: CASSGRLGSNQPQHF. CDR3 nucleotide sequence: TGCGCCAGCAGTGGGCGCCTCGGGAGCAATCAGCCCCAGCATTTT.

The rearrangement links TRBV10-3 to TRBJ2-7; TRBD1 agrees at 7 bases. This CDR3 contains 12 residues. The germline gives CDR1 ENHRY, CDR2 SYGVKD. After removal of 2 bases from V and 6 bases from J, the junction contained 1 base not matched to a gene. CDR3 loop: CAISEGQAEQYF. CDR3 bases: TGTGCCATCAGTGAGGGACAGGCCGAGCAGTACTTC.

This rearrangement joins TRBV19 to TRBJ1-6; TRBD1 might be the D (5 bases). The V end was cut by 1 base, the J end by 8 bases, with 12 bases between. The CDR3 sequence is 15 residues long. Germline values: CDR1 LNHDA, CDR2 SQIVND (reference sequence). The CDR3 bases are TGTGCCAGTAGTATAGTTCCGGACATGGATTCACCCCTCCACTTT. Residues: CASSIVPDMDSPLHF.

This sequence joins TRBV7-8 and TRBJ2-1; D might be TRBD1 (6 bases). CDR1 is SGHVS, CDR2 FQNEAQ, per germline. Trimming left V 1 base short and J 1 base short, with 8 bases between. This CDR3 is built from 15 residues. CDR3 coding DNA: TGTGCCAGCAGCTTAGGTACAGGGTCCTACAATGAGCAGTTCTTC. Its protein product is CASSLGTGSYNEQFF.

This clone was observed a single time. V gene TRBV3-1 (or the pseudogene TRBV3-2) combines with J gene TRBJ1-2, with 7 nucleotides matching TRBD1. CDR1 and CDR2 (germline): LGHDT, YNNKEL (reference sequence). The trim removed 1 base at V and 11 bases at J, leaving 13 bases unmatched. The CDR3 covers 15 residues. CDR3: CASSQGPGQHVRYTF. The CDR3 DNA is TGTGCCAGCAGCCAAGGGCCGGGACAGCATGTAAGGTACACCTTC.

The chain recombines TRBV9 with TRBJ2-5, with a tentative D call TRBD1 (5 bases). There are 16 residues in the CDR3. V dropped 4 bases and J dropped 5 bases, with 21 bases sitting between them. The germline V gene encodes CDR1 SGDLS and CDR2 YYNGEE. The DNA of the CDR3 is TGTGCCAGCAGCTTACCTTCGACGGTAGGGGTGGAGACCCAGTACTTC. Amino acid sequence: CASSLPSTVGVETQYF.

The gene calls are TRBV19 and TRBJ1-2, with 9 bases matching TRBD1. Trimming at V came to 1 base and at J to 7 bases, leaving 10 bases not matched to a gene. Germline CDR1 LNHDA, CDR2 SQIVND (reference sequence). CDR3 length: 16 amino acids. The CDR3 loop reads CASSIAGQGTRGGYTF. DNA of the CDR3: TGTGCCAGTAGTATAGCTGGACAGGGGACGCGTGGTGGCTACACCTTC.